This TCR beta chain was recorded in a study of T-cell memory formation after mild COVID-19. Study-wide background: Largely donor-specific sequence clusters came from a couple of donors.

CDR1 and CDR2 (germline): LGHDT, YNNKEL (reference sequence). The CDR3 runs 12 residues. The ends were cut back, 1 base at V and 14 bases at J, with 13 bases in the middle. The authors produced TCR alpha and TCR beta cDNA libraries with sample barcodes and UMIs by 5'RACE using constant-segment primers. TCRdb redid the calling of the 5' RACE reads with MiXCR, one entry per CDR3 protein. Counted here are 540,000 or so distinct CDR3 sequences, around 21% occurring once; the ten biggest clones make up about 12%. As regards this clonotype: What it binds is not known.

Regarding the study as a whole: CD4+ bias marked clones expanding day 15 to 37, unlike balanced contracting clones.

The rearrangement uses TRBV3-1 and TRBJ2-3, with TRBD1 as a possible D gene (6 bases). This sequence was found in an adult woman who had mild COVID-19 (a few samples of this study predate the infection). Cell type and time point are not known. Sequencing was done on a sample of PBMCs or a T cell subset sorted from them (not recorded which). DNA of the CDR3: TGTGCCAGCAGCCAAGGGGGACAAGGAGGGTATTTT. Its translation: CASSQGGQGGYF.